The 15 T cell receptor beta chains given below trace back to one sample, sequenced in a study of cytomegalovirus exposure and HLA in healthy donors. Primers included in the PCR were 60 Vbeta and 13 Jbeta primers. This table comes from immunoSEQ multiplex PCR, and its TCRdb copy is limited to in-frame clones, with some not included. The repertoire holds roughly 190,000 clones, roughly four fifths seen once, with 3% to 3.5% in the top ten. The sequencing sample was made of PBMCs. The receptors stem from a woman aged 25 to 45 in good health and CMV-seropositive.

In this sample, this clone turned up a few times. The gene calls are TRBV4-1 and TRBJ1-1; the match to TRBD1 covers 7 bases. Germline loops: CDR1 MGHRA, CDR2 YSYEKL. The CDR3 runs to 15 residues. Germline trimming cut 4 bases from V and 0 bases from J; bases unmatched to any gene: 5. CDR3 DNA: TGCGCCAGCAGCCTCGCCGGACAGGTGAACACTGAAGCTTTCTTT. Protein: CASSLAGQVNTEAFF.

V and J are TRBV28 and TRBJ1-5; TRBD1 aligns across 9 bases. This CDR3 contains 15 residues. Germline lookup yields CDR1 MDHEN and CDR2 SYDVKM. The ends lost 6 bases at V and 7 bases at J; junction bases unmatched: 10. CDR3 bases: TGTGCCAGCAGCTCGTCCGGGACAGGGCGCCAGCCCCAGCATTTT. This gives the protein CASSSSGTGRQPQHF.

The CDR3 DNA reads as TGTGCCAGCAGCCGGGAAGGGGGGAACACTGAAGCTTTCTTT. It is translated as CASSREGGNTEAFF. V gene TRBV4-2 combines with J gene TRBJ1-1; D is perhaps TRBD1 (6 bases). This CDR3 is 14 amino acids long. Trimming removed 4 bases from V and 1 base from J, with 10 bases in between. Germline V gene data show CDR1 as LGHNA and CDR2 as YNFKEQ.

The chain is built from TRBV19 and TRBJ2-1; TRBD1 matches at 9 bases. Germline V gene lookup returns CDR1 LNHDA and CDR2 SQIVND (reference sequence). CDR3 size: 14 residues. V trimming: 7 bases; J trimming: 7 bases; junction bases outside the gene matches: 8. The CDR3, as DNA: TGTGCCAGTATTAAGACAGGGGGAGTAAATGAGCAGTTCTTC. It is translated as CASIKTGGVNEQFF.

This chain connects TRBV28 to TRBJ1-4; TRBD1 agrees at 7 bases. CDR1 and CDR2 from the germline V gene are MDHEN and SYDVKM. The CDR3 has 16 residues. J was trimmed by 3 bases and V by 2 bases; bases with no gene match: 6. The CDR3 DNA reads as TGTGCCAGCAGTTTAGCCAGGGGGATGGCTAATGAAAAACTGTTTTTT. Translating gives CASSLARGMANEKLFF.

The chain is built from TRBV13 and TRBJ1-1; D ambiguous. The CDR3 is 15 residues long. Germline values: CDR1 PRHDT, CDR2 FYEKMQ (reference sequence). With 3 bases removed from V and 0 bases from J, the gap between germline ends came to 11 bases. CDR3 sequence reads: CASSLGRRMNTEAFF. The CDR3 DNA follows: TGTGCCAGCAGCTTGGGCAGACGGATGAACACTGAAGCTTTCTTT.

Comments on this clone: This specimen includes other DNA sequences encoding the same CDR3. This rearrangement joins TRBV6-1 to TRBJ2-7, with 12 bases that match TRBD2. Germline V CDR1 and CDR2: MNHNS, SASEGT. The CDR3 contains 15 residues. The V gene end was trimmed by 2 bases and the J gene end by 3 bases; junction bases not matched to a gene: 2. This chain's CDR3 is CASSERLAGDYEQYF. The CDR3 DNA reads TGTGCCAGCAGTGAAAGACTAGCGGGAGACTACGAGCAGTACTTC.

V is TRBV18 and J is TRBJ1-1; D is unclear. CDR3 length: 12 amino acids. V was pared by 1 base and J by 8 bases, with 8 bases between. Germline lookup yields CDR1 KGHSH and CDR2 LQKENI. The CDR3 is CASSPRTGEAFF. The CDR3 nucleotides are TGTGCCAGCTCACCACGTACCGGGGAAGCTTTCTTT.

This CDR3 reads CASSLIGTGNDYGYTF. In DNA, the CDR3 is TGTGCCAGCAGTTTAATCGGGACAGGGAACGACTATGGCTACACCTTC. The rearrangement uses TRBV28 and TRBJ1-2; the match to TRBD1 covers 9 bases. This CDR3 is built from 16 residues. Unmatched junction bases numbered 7, after V lost 2 bases and J lost 3 bases. The germline CDR1 and CDR2 sequences are MDHEN and SYDVKM.

The table lists this clone with a count of one. The chain employs TRBV6-1 and TRBJ1-5; the match to TRBD1 covers 8 bases. Germline assignment: CDR1 MNHNS and CDR2 SASEGT. CDR3 size: 15 residues. V dropped 6 bases and J dropped 12; count of bases not matched to a gene: 16. The CDR3 sequence is CASRNLTGGYLVQHF. CDR3 DNA: TGTGCCAGCAGAAACTTAACAGGGGGTTATTTGGTCCAGCATTTT.

This chain uses TRBV7-8 with TRBJ2-7, with 7 bases matching TRBD1. CDR3 length: 15 residues. CDR1 and CDR2 (germline): SGHVS, FQNEAQ. J lost 6 bases, V lost 0 bases, and 8 bases had no gene match. CDR3 protein: CASSLADRTGAEQYF. The CDR3 coding sequence is TGTGCCAGCAGCTTAGCTGATCGGACAGGAGCCGAGCAGTACTTC.

This clone occurred once. This specimen includes other DNA sequences encoding the same CDR3. The chain has TRBV5-1 and TRBJ2-1; D gene ambiguous. This CDR3 is built from 15 residues. Looked up from germline, CDR1 is SGHRS and CDR2 is YFSETQ. V lost 2 bases and J lost 8, with 17 bases in between. CDR3 loop: CASSLDSRVADEQFF. The CDR3 nucleotides read TGCGCCAGCAGCTTAGATAGCCGGGTCGCGGATGAGCAGTTCTTC.

The rearrangement joins TRBV21-1 to TRBJ2-7; the table's D call of TRBD2 was not tested on the DNA. TRBV21-1 is a documented pseudogene. This CDR3 is 20 amino acids long. CDR3 loop: CASSKALRTSLAGLNYEQYF. CDR3 bases: TGTGCCAGCAGCAAAGCGCTTAGGACTTCGCTAGCGGGCCTTAACTACGAGCAGTACTTC.

The chain joins TRBV5-5 to TRBJ2-7; the match to TRBD2 covers 11 bases. CDR1 SGHKS and CDR2 YYEKEE come from the germline V gene (reference sequence). The CDR3 sequence is 16 residues long. V lost 4 bases, J lost 1 base, and 7 bases stayed unmatched. Here the CDR3 DNA reads TGTGCCAGCAGCCAAGGGACTAGCGGAATATCCTACGAGCAGTACTTC. Encoded protein: CASSQGTSGISYEQYF.

This chain uses TRBV6-6 with TRBJ2-7; D unresolved. CDR1 and CDR2 from the germline V gene are MNHNY and SVGAGI (reference sequence). CDR3 size: 13 residues. Trimming took off 2 bases at V and 3 bases at J, with 8 bases between the two ends. Here the CDR3 reads CASSYEVNYEQYF. CDR3 nucleotide sequence: TGTGCCAGCAGTTACGAGGTGAACTACGAGCAGTACTTC.